This T cell receptor (beta chain) derives from a study of spatial heterogeneity in lung cancer. Study details: Detection consistently captured more beta-chain sequences than alpha-chain sequences.

Every individual TCR cDNA molecule carried its own unique molecular identifier, which allowed correction of PCR and sequencing errors. TCRdb processed the 5' RACE reads anew with MiXCR; each CDR3 protein has one entry. Of some 22,000 distinct CDR3 sequences listed, about 5.1% are singletons. V was trimmed by 1 base and J by 6 bases, leaving 6 bases between them. Looked up from germline, CDR1 is SGDLS and CDR2 is YYNGEE. The CDR3 has 12 amino acids. This clonotype showed up many times. This sample's time point: sample taken at primary tumor resection. Unsorted tumor, nontumor lung tissue or cryopreserved PBMC supplied the whole RNA. There were 65 or so donors, all of them untreated patients with early-stage non-small cell lung cancer.

V is TRBV9 and J is TRBJ2-3; D is unclear. This specimen consisted of PBMCs, obtained at surgery. This receptor was taken from a male donor with early-stage non-small cell lung cancer. CDR3 in DNA: TGTGCCAGCAGCGTATCCGCTGATACGCAGTATTTT. Translating it yields CASSVSADTQYF.